Described below is a single T cell receptor (beta chain) sequence and its context. The antigen remains undetermined. This specimen belongs to a study of identical twins. V lost 0 bases and J lost 2; bases outside the gene matches: 2. CDR1 is SGDLS, CDR2 YYNGEE, per germline. The CDR3 sequence is 15 residues long. Study results and limitations: Because invariant MAIT and iNKT cells could be present, zero-insertion analyses could be partly confounded. In drawing conclusions, the study used cross-sectional statistical analysis and did not follow the same donors.

Healthy Caucasians provided all donations. A universal primer binding site was introduced by template switching. The final cDNA contained unique molecular identifiers. TCRdb fed the 5' RACE reads into MiXCR, producing one record per CDR3 protein. This table holds roughly 250,000 distinct CDR3 sequences, around 15% found once. The TCR comes from a woman between 18 and 29 years old in good health. The sequenced sample consisted of memory (CD45RO+) T cells sorted from blood. J is TRBJ1-3 and V is TRBV9; TRBD1 aligns across 7 bases. This CDR3 reads CASSVGGTAGNTIYF. As DNA, the CDR3 is TGTGCCAGCAGCGTAGGAGGGACAGCTGGAAACACCATATATTTT.